Below are 12 T cell receptor beta chains sequenced from a single sample in a study of response to subunit inactivated influenza vaccine. TCRdb independently ran MiXCR on the RT-PCR reads; one entry per CDR3 protein. The table lists 800,000 to 1,000,000 distinct CDR3 sequences, over 20% of them singletons. The sample was PBMCs from blood, taken 5 to 6 days after vaccination. The source is a man aged 50-59 years who received an inactivated influenza vaccine.

The rearrangement uses TRBV6-1 and TRBJ1-2, with a weak D call TRBD1 (5 bases). The germline gives CDR1 MNHNS, CDR2 SASEGT. V lost 8 bases and J lost 5, with 15 bases in between. The CDR3 has 13 amino acids. This chain's CDR3 is CASATPGGYGYTF. The CDR3 region has the DNA TGTGCCAGCGCCACGCCTGGGGGGTATGGCTACACCTTC.

This clonotype was seen a handful of times. The rearrangement uses TRBV20-1 and TRBJ2-4, with D uncertain. V lost 1 base and J lost 0, with 10 bases in between. The CDR3 covers 15 residues. Per germline, CDR1 DFQATT and CDR2 SNEGSKA (reference sequence). CDR3 residues: CSARAAGVAKNIQYF. In nucleotides, the CDR3 is TGCAGTGCTAGAGCCGCCGGAGTAGCCAAAAACATTCAGTACTTC.

This clonotype was observed a handful of times. The rearrangement joins TRBV4-3 to TRBJ2-1, with D hard to call. CDR1 and CDR2 from the germline V gene are LGHNA and YSLEER. The CDR3 spans 14 residues. Trimming stripped 1 base from V and 9 bases from J, with 13 bases between. The CDR3 loop is CASSQVVDSGEQFF. The CDR3 DNA sequence: TGCGCCAGCAGCCAAGTTGTGGATAGTGGTGAGCAGTTCTTC.

The chain links TRBV5-1 to TRBJ2-7, with TRBD1 identical over 8 bases. There are 13 residues in the CDR3. The germline gives CDR1 SGHRS, CDR2 YFSETQ. Trimming cost V 4 bases and J 4 bases; bases outside gene matches: 4. In nucleotides, the CDR3 is TGCGCCAGCAGCAGGAGGACAGGGTACGAGCAGTACTTC. Protein sequence: CASSRRTGYEQYF.

The table lists this clonotype with a few counts. The chain uses TRBV7-8 and TRBJ2-2; 7 bases agree with TRBD1. Germline loops: CDR1 SGHVS, CDR2 FQNEAQ. The CDR3 runs 14 residues. J was trimmed by 4 bases and V by 8 bases; bases with no gene match: 7. DNA for the CDR3: TGTGCCAGCTGCCGGGACAGTACCACCGGGGAGCTGTTTTTT. Protein: CASCRDSTTGELFF.

The gene calls are TRBV6-2 or TRBV6-3 and TRBJ2-1; 8 bases align to TRBD2. The CDR3 extends over 15 amino acids. Looked up from germline, CDR1 is MNHEY and CDR2 is SVGEGT. Losses at the gene ends were 2 bases for V and 8 bases for J; bases not matched to a gene: 8. The CDR3: CASSYVSSGLDEQFF. The CDR3 DNA is TGTGCCAGCAGTTACGTGTCTAGCGGGCTCGATGAGCAGTTCTTC.

The chain uses TRBV7-9 and TRBJ2-7, with D uncertain. Trimming cost V 2 bases and J 3 bases, with 11 bases left between them. There are 14 residues in the CDR3. The V gene's germline CDR1 is SEHNR and CDR2 FQNEAQ (reference sequence). CDR3 DNA sequence: TGTGCCAGCAGCTTATCGGGCGAGAACTACGAGCAGTACTTC. It yields the protein CASSLSGENYEQYF.

The V call is TRBV19, the J call TRBJ2-7; 9 bases align to TRBD1. J was trimmed by 4 bases and V by 6 bases; bases with no gene match: 7. This CDR3 comprises 14 residues. CDR1 is LNHDA, CDR2 SQIVND, per germline (reference sequence). The CDR3 spells CASSRTGDWYEQYF. The CDR3 DNA is TGTGCCAGTAGCAGGACAGGGGATTGGTACGAGCAGTACTTC.

The table lists this clonotype with many counts. The junction and the germline gene differ at one end; a read error may be behind it. The rearrangement links TRBV5-1 to TRBJ1-1; D is unclear. There are 14 residues in the CDR3. The germline V gene has CDR1 SGHRS and CDR2 YFSETQ. The DNA for the CDR3 is TGTGCCAGCAGCTTAGCAGCAGGGAACACTGAAGCTTTCTTT. It is translated as CASSLAAGNTEAFF.

This clonotype occurred many times. The rearrangement links TRBV12-3 or TRBV12-4 to TRBJ2-1, with D unclear. CDR3 size: 14 residues. Trimming left V 1 base short and J 6 bases short, with 10 bases between. The CDR3 bases are TGTGCCAGCAGTTTAGTAGGTCCCCCCAATGAGCAGTTCTTC. Translating gives CASSLVGPPNEQFF.

This clonotype was counted at least ten times. The CDR3, as DNA: TGTGCCAGCAGCTTCGAGGGTCTAACAATGGAGACCCAGTACTTC. This sequence encodes CASSFEGLTMETQYF. V gene TRBV5-5 combines with J gene TRBJ2-5; tentatively, D is TRBD2 (5 bases). The CDR3 length is 15 residues. The germline V gene has CDR1 SGHKS and CDR2 YYEKEE (reference sequence). Between the trimmed V and J ends, which lost 2 bases and 5 bases, there was a span of 16 bases.

This clonotype was seen a handful of times. The rearrangement uses TRBV24-1 and TRBJ2-6; weak D call: TRBD1 (5 bases). CDR1 KGHDR and CDR2 SFDVKD come from the germline V gene. This CDR3 has 20 residues. The V gene lost 2 bases and the J gene lost 0 bases, with 19 bases spanning the gap. CDR3 region: CATSDSPWTSLNSGANVLTF. The DNA of the CDR3 is TGTGCCACCAGTGATTCGCCGTGGACATCATTGAACTCTGGGGCCAACGTCCTGACTTTC.